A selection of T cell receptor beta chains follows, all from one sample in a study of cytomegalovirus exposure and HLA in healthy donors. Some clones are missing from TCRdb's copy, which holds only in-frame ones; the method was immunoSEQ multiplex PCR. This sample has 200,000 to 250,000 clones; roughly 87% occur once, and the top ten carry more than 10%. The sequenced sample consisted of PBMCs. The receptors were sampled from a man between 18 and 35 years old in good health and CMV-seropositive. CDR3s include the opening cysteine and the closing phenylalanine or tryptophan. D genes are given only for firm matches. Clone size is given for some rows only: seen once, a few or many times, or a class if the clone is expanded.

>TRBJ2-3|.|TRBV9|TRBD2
TGTGCCAGCAGCGCTAGCGGGAGTGCAGATACGCAGTATTTT
CASSASGSADTQYF
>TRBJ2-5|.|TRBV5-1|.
TGCGCCAGCAGCTTAAGTGAAAGGGTCCAAGAGACCCAGTACTTC
CASSLSERVQETQYF
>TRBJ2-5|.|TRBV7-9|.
TGTGCCAGCAGCTTCCCCGGGGTCGAGACCCAGTACTTC
CASSFPGVETQYF
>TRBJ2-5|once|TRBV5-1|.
TGCGCCAGCAGCTTGGTGCCTAGCCTTCCGGGTTCTACCCAGTACTTC
CASSLVPSLPGSTQYF
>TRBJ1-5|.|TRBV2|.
TGTGCCAGCAGTGGGACAGATGGGAATCAGCCCCAGCATTTT
CASSGTDGNQPQHF
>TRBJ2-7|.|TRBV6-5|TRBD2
TGTGCCAGCCGATCGTCAGCGGGACTGTACGAGCAGTACTTC
CASRSSAGLYEQYF
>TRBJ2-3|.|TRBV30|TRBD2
TGTGCCTGGAGTGTACCCGCTAGCGGGGGCACAGATACGCAGTATTTT
CAWSVPASGGTDTQYF
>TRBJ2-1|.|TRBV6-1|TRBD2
TGTGCCAGCAGTCACCAGGCTAGCGGGAGCGATGAGCAGTTCTTC
CASSHQASGSDEQFF
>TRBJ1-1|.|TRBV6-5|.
TGTGCCAGCAGTTATGGGGAGTCCTGGGGCACTGAAGCTTTCTTT
CASSYGESWGTEAFF
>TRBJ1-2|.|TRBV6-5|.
TGTGCCAGCAGTTATTCAGGGGTTAAGGGCTACACCTTC
CASSYSGVKGYTF